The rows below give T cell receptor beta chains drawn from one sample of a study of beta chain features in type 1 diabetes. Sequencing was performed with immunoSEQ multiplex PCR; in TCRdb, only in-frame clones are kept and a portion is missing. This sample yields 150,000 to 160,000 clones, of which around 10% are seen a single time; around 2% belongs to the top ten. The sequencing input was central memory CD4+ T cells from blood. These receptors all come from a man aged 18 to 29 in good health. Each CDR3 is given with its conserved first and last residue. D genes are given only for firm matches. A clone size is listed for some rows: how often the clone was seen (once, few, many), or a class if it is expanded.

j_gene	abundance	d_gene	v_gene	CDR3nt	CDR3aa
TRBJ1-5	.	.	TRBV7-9	TGTGCCAGCAGCCTAACTACGGATCAGCCCCAGCATTTT	CASSLTTDQPQHF
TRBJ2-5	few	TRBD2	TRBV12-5	TGTGCTAGTGCCAGGTCGGGGGGAGGAGAGACCCAGTACTTC	CASARSGGGETQYF
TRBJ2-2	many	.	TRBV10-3	TGTGCCATCAGGGGGACGGTGAACGCCGGGGAGCTGTTTTTT	CAIRGTVNAGELFF
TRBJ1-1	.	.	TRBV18	TGTGCCAGCTCACCACCGCGACAAGGGACGAACACTGAAGCTTTCTTT	CASSPPRQGTNTEAFF
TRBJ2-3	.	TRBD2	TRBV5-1	TGCGCCAGCAGCGGAGGACTAGCGGGAGGTACGCAGTATTTT	CASSGGLAGGTQYF
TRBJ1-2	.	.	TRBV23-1	TGCGCCAGCAGTCAATCTCCTTCTCCGGGTATTTCGTATGGCTACACCTTC	CASSQSPSPGISYGYTF
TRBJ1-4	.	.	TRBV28	TGTGCCAGCAGTCCCCCAACAGGTTTTAATGAAAAACTGTTTTTT	CASSPPTGFNEKLFF
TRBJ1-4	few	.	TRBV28	TGTGCCAGCAGTTTCAATGGGCTGATAAATGAAAAACTGTTTTTT	CASSFNGLINEKLFF
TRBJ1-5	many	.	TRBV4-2	TGTGCCAGCAGCCAAGACGGGCAAGATAATCAGCCCCAGCATTTT	CASSQDGQDNQPQHF
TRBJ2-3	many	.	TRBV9	TGTGCCAGCAGCCGTAACCCCCAAATTAGGAGCACAGATACGCAGTATTTT	CASSRNPQIRSTDTQYF
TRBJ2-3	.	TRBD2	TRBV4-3	TGCGCCAGCAGCCAAAGCGGGGGCCCTGGAAGCACAGATACGCAGTATTTT	CASSQSGGPGSTDTQYF
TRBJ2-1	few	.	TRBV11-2	TGTGCCAGCAGCTTAGAGAGCAGGGGAAGCTACGAGCAGTTCTTC	CASSLESRGSYEQFF
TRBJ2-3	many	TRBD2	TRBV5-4	TGTGCCAGCAGCCCGCGTGGTAGCGGGACGGGCACAGATACGCAGTATTTT	CASSPRGSGTGTDTQYF
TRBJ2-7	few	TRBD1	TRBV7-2	TGTGCCAGCAGCTTGGCCGGGACAGGGAGTGCCCGCGGGGAGCAGTACTTC	CASSLAGTGSARGEQYF
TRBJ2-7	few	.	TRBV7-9	TGTGCCAGCAGCTTCGGCAGGTTCTCCTACGAGCAGTACTTC	CASSFGRFSYEQYF
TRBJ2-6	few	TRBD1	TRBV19	TGTGCCAGTAGTATCCAGGACAGGGGGTTCTCTGGGGCCAACGTCCTGACTTTC	CASSIQDRGFSGANVLTF
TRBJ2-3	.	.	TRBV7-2	TGTGCCAGCAGCTTTATTGGTGTAGATACGCAGTATTTT	CASSFIGVDTQYF
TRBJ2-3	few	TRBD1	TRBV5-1	TGCGCCAGCACATCGGACAGGGGCACAGATACGCAGTATTTT	CASTSDRGTDTQYF
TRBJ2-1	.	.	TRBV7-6	TGTGCCAGCAGCTTAGAGCAAGAGCAGTTCTTC	CASSLEQEQFF
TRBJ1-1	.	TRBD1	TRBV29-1	TGCAGCTCCCGGGACAGGGCAATGAACACTGAAGCTTTCTTT	CSSRDRAMNTEAFF
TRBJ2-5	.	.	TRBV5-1	TGCGCCAGCAACCTCCCATCGGGAGAGACCCAGTACTTC	CASNLPSGETQYF
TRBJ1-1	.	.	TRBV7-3	TGTGCCAGCAGCTCGTTACGGGGGACTGAAGCTTTCTTT	CASSSLRGTEAFF
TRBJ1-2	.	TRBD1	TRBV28	TGTGCCAGCAGTATACCTCAGGGGGCTGGCTACACCTTC	CASSIPQGAGYTF
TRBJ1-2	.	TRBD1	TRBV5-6	TGTGCCAGCAGCTCGTTTTCGTCTACTCGGGACAGGGTGGATGGCTACACCTTC	CASSSFSSTRDRVDGYTF
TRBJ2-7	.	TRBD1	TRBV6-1	TGTGCCAGCAGCAGGGGGACCCCCGTCTACGAGCAGTACTTC	CASSRGTPVYEQYF